A single sample is the source of the 19 T cell receptor beta chains below, sequenced in a study of T cell responses to AZD1222 COVID-19 vaccine. The data were produced by immunoSEQ multiplex PCR, yet TCRdb's version contains in-frame clones alone and is incomplete. In the table there are about 99,000 clones, about 85% of which are singletons. The sequences come from peripheral blood, collected on day 0 of AZD1222 vaccination. The receptors stem from an adult in good health.

The rearrangement links TRBV2 to TRBJ1-4; D call uncertain. V was pared by 10 bases and J by 0 bases, with 12 bases between. The CDR3 is 14 residues long. CDR1 and CDR2 (germline): SNHLY, FYNNEI. CDR3 protein: CATARQATNEKLFF. CDR3 nucleotide sequence: TGTGCCACAGCCCGCCAGGCAACTAATGAAAAACTGTTTTTT.

V and J are TRBV9 and TRBJ1-1; perhaps TRBD1 as D (6 bases). Trimming shortened V by 0 bases and J by 6 bases, and 9 bases separated the two germline ends. This CDR3 is built from 13 residues. Looked up from germline, CDR1 is SGDLS and CDR2 is YYNGEE. This CDR3 is CASSVDRDAEAFF. The DNA for the CDR3 is TGTGCCAGCAGCGTAGACAGGGACGCTGAAGCTTTCTTT.

The gene calls are TRBV19 and TRBJ2-6, with a tentative D call TRBD2 (5 bases). V shed 5 bases and J shed 2 bases, with 19 bases lying between them. CDR3 length equals 18 residues. Germline V gene sequence: CDR1 LNHDA, CDR2 SQIVND (reference sequence). The CDR3 region is CASSARLGVVPGANVLTF. The CDR3 nucleotides are TGTGCCAGTAGTGCGCGGCTCGGGGTTGTCCCTGGGGCCAACGTCCTGACTTTC. Supplemented by reference TRBV19 and TRBJ2-6, the full variable domain reads DGGITQSPKYLFRKEGQNVTLSCEQNLNHDAMYWYRQDPGQGLRLIYYSQIVNDFQKGDIAEGYSVSREKKESFPLTVTSAQKNPTAFYLCASSARLGVVPGANVLTFGAGSRLTVL.

This clone has a single count. CDR3: CASSYSGLAGDTQYF. In DNA form, the CDR3 reads TGTGCCAGCAGTTACTCCGGACTAGCGGGAGATACGCAGTATTTT. This chain uses TRBV6-6 with TRBJ2-3; 11 nucleotides align to TRBD2. The length of the CDR3 is 15 residues. CDR1 MNHNY and CDR2 SVGAGI come from the germline V gene (reference sequence). V shed 0 bases and J 5 bases; nucleotides not matched to a gene: 1.

The chain couples TRBV9 to TRBJ2-4, with 11 nucleotides matching TRBD2. CDR3 length: 17 residues. V lost 1 base to trimming and J lost 2 bases; unmatched junction nucleotides: 5. Per the germline V gene, CDR1 is SGDLS and CDR2 is YYNGEE. The chain's CDR3 is CASSVQTSGKPKNIQYF. The CDR3 DNA reads as TGTGCCAGCAGCGTACAGACTAGCGGGAAGCCCAAAAACATTCAGTACTTC.

V gene TRBV7-9 combines with J gene TRBJ1-2, with D possibly being TRBD1 (5 bases). Germline V gene data show CDR1 as SEHNR and CDR2 as FQNEAQ (reference sequence). V dropped 2 bases and J dropped 4 bases, with 14 bases sitting between them. There are 15 residues in the CDR3. The CDR3 DNA reads TGTGCCAGCAGCTTATGGCCAGGGTCGGTCTATGGCTACACCTTC. It encodes CASSLWPGSVYGYTF.

This chain uses TRBV19 with TRBJ1-1; a possible D gene is TRBD1 (6 bases). CDR3 length: 14 residues. CDR1 is LNHDA and CDR2 is SQIVND in the germline V gene (reference sequence). The ends were cut back, 4 bases at V and 1 base at J, with 10 bases in the middle. CDR3 sequence (DNA): TGTGCCAGTAGTAAACAGGGACAGAACACTGAAGCTTTCTTT. Protein sequence: CASSKQGQNTEAFF.

To note about this clone: One end of the junction fails to match germline, which may point to a read error. The rearrangement uses TRBV5-1 and TRBJ2-1; 13 bases map to TRBD2. The CDR3 runs to 14 residues. Germline CDR1 SGHRS, CDR2 YFSETQ. CDR3 sequence: CASSLELAGGPKFF. CDR3 nucleotide sequence: TGTGCCAGCAGCTTGGAACTAGCGGGAGGGCCTAAGTTCTTC.

As to this clone: A junction boundary mismatches the germline segment, possibly from a read error. This chain joins TRBV5-1 and TRBJ2-3; D not resolved. The CDR3 is 16 residues long. Germline V gene data show CDR1 as SGHRS and CDR2 as YFSETQ. CDR3 protein: CASSLKQILSTDTQYF. The CDR3, as DNA: TGTGCCAGCAGCTTAAAGCAGATACTAAGCACAGATACGCAGTATTTT.

CDR3: CASSETPLYYGYTF. The CDR3 bases are TGTGCCAGCAGTGAGACCCCCCTTTACTATGGCTACACCTTC. The chain joins TRBV6-2 or TRBV6-3 to TRBJ1-2; unclear D gene. The CDR3 loop spans 14 amino acids. Trimming took 5 bases from V and 3 from J, leaving 13 bases between them. Germline values: CDR1 MNHEY, CDR2 SVGEGT.

This chain links TRBV7-6 with TRBJ1-5; D is undetermined. This CDR3 contains 16 residues. Germline assignment: CDR1 SGHVS and CDR2 FNYEAQ. Deletions cut 2 bases from V and 0 bases from J, with 11 bases between. CDR3 region: CASSLNPADSNQPQHF. The CDR3 DNA sequence: TGTGCCAGCAGCTTAAACCCAGCCGATAGCAATCAGCCCCAGCATTTT.

The chain links TRBV12-3 or TRBV12-4 to TRBJ2-5, with D possibly being TRBD1 (5 bases). The CDR3 has 13 residues. Trimming took 3 bases from V and 5 from J, leaving 10 bases between them. In nucleotides, the CDR3 is TGTGCCAGCAGTTTTGGGGCTAGGGAGACCCAGTACTTC. It yields the protein CASSFGARETQYF.

This chain uses TRBV6-5 with TRBJ2-7; 11 bases are shared with TRBD1. CDR3 length: 15 amino acids. The germline V gene encodes CDR1 MNHEY and CDR2 SVGAGI. V was pared by 6 bases and J by 4 bases, with 8 bases of the junction left unmatched. This CDR3 is CASSYPGTGGYEQYF. The CDR3 nucleotides read TGTGCCAGCAGCTACCCCGGGACAGGGGGATACGAGCAGTACTTC.

The chain has TRBV6-5 and TRBJ2-1; 8 bases match TRBD1. With 8 bases clipped from V and 8 bases from J, the junction kept 8 bases outside the gene matches. The germline V gene has CDR1 MNHEY and CDR2 SVGAGI. The CDR3 sequence is 13 residues long. CDR3 nucleotide sequence: TGTGCCAGCCAGGGGGCGTTAGGCCATGAGCAGTTCTTC. Translated, it gives CASQGALGHEQFF.

The chain carries TRBV7-9 and TRBJ1-1; D call uncertain. Germline V gene lookup returns CDR1 SEHNR and CDR2 FQNEAQ (reference sequence). This CDR3 region has 14 residues. V lost 2 bases and J lost 1, with 8 bases in between. The chain's CDR3 is CASSLKGENTEAFF. For the CDR3, the DNA is TGTGCCAGCAGCTTAAAAGGAGAGAACACTGAAGCTTTCTTT.

V usage is TRBV4-3 and J usage is TRBJ1-5; TRBD1 is a possible D gene (6 bases). Trimming took 0 bases from V and 6 from J, leaving 21 bases between them. The CDR3 extends over 18 amino acids. CDR1 LGHNA and CDR2 YSLEER come from the germline V gene. The chain's CDR3 is CASSQDLPWGAGGQPQHF. CDR3 DNA: TGCGCCAGCAGCCAAGATCTTCCATGGGGGGCCGGGGGTCAGCCCCAGCATTTT.

The V call is TRBV7-8, the J call TRBJ1-1; TRBD1 might be the D (5 bases). Deletions cut 7 bases from V and 4 bases from J, with 19 bases between. Germline assignment: CDR1 SGHVS and CDR2 FQNEAQ. The CDR3 loop spans 15 amino acids. DNA for the CDR3: TGTGCCAGCACCGCAGCCGGGGGTCGACGCACTGAAGCTTTCTTT. Encoded protein: CASTAAGGRRTEAFF.

The chain combines TRBV24-1 with TRBJ2-5, with 8 bases identical to TRBD1. V shed 12 bases, J shed 5 bases, and the junction held 10 bases outside the gene matches. CDR1 and CDR2 from the germline V gene are KGHDR and SFDVKD. This CDR3 is built from 13 residues. The CDR3 spells CAVADRVRETQYF. The CDR3 region has the DNA TGTGCCGTAGCGGACAGGGTCAGGGAGACCCAGTACTTC.

In this sample, this clone turned up once. The chain links TRBV13 to TRBJ1-3; D is undetermined. Trimming pared 2 bases from V and 0 bases from J, leaving 5 bases between. Germline V gene sequence: CDR1 PRHDT, CDR2 FYEKMQ (reference sequence). The CDR3 loop spans 14 amino acids. For the CDR3, the DNA is TGTGCCAGCAGCTTAAGGAGCTCTGGAAACACCATATATTTT. Encoded protein: CASSLRSSGNTIYF.